The entry that follows covers one TCR beta chain sequence. Measured with immunoSEQ multiplex PCR; TCRdb has only the in-frame clones, and not every one. The sample carries roughly 180,000 clones, roughly 76% recorded once. The CDR3 is 15 residues long. The sample belongs to a study of blood T cell repertoires in COVID-19. Sequences were obtained from peripheral blood. V usage is TRBV12-1 and J usage is TRBJ1-2; TRBD1, the table's D call, was not compared with the DNA. TRBV12-1 corresponds to a pseudogene. This sequence was found in a woman in her 40s with COVID-19, enrolled during active disease. The CDR3 DNA reads as TGTGCCAGCAGCCCTACCGGACAGGGGAATGACGGCTACACCTTC. It translates to CASSPTGQGNDGYTF.